This T cell receptor (beta chain) was retrieved from a study of cytomegalovirus exposure and HLA in healthy donors (dated by TCRdb to about 2017). About the full investigation: In an earlier analysis of some 610 of the donors, 276 Gb of sequence data and 117 million unique TCR beta sequences from about 190 million T cells were reported. Around 320 gigabases of sequencing data and 70 million to 100 million unique TCR sequences were included in an early release covering under 650 HLA-typed donors. Among the roughly 400 genotyped donors, roughly 80% belonged to the genetic ancestry cluster associated with self-reported Caucasian donors. The study was designed to test whether signatures of past pathogen exposure could be identified by cataloging public T cell receptors. The study profiled the T cell repertoires of hundreds of subjects by immunosequencing and related them to cytomegalovirus serostatus. Along with the approximately 700-subject first cohort, a separate validation cohort of over a hundred different subjects was used. The study combined high-throughput TCR immunosequencing, statistical association of individual TCRs with disease status, and machine learning to predict cytomegalovirus infection status. To study patterns of TCR occurrence, a later analysis re-analyzed previously published TCR beta repertoires from 650 to 750 donors and added high-resolution HLA genotyping. Rather than using new phenotypic data, the later analysis identified candidate immune exposures from TCR beta sequences and from how often those sequences occurred across donors. An earlier analysis of 500 to 650 of the donors applied high-throughput TCR beta sequencing to assess whether each TCR beta V gene segment acted as functional or pseudogenic. Alongside the repertoire data, information on donor age, sex, ethnicity and CMV serostatus was compiled. A later genetic analysis took genome-wide SNP genotypes for about 55% of the 666 donors and used that subset as a discovery cohort. Every repertoire in the discovery cohort had been generated on one and the same sequencing platform. HLA typing covered class I and class II loci at four-digit resolution. Typing coverage varied by locus: 629-630 donors for A, B, C, DRB1 and DQB1; approximately 500 for DQA1; some 610 for DPA1; around 490 for DPB1. Several DR-DQ haplotypes were treated as single units for association and clustering because of strong linkage in the cohort. Across about 370 genotyped donors of the cohort, an average of about 240,000 unique TCR beta nucleotide sequences per donor were sequenced, and roughly 17% of those sequences were non-productive.

In total, roughly 710 healthy bone marrow donors made up the cohort. Cohort members were all nominally healthy when sampled, although unrecorded immune exposures were likely present. The donor was CMV seropositive and belonged to the group of 250 to 300 seropositive cohort members. A peripheral blood sample was provided by each donor, and peripheral blood mononuclear cells were used for TCR beta sequencing. Genomic DNA extraction from the blood cell samples was performed with the Qiagen DNeasy Blood Extraction Kit. Summary of the overall study and its limitations: V-gene and J-gene trimming of TCR beta chains was associated with a missense DCLRE1C variant in a later genetic analysis, and the association was replicated in an independent cohort. Presence/absence analyses assumed roughly uniform sequencing depth across donors, an assumption that may not hold. In a later analysis, the rate of TCR association differed among HLA loci, with DRB1 alleles having the most associated TCRs and HLA-C alleles having the fewest. Because HLA typing was missing for some donors at each locus, association tests included only the typed subset. For the cohort, immune exposure information was limited to CMV serostatus. Across donors, most TCR sequences were observed very rarely, whereas some public TCRs were present in many individuals. When HLA alleles, especially DR and DQ, strongly co-occurred, attributing TCR associations to individual alleles was difficult. The classifier was reported to diagnose cytomegalovirus status with high specificity and sensitivity in both the original cohort and the validation cohort. A later analysis associated around 16,000 TCR beta sequences with specific HLA alleles at a false discovery rate of 0.05. Linkage disequilibrium might explain the correlated functional status among segregating V segments, but an unknown experimental factor could not be ruled out. Several of the top co-occurrence clusters appeared to be linked to parvovirus B19, influenza, CMV and Epstein-Barr virus, according to a later analysis. In vitro tests confirmed that a few of the cytomegalovirus-associated TCR beta chains recognize cytomegalovirus antigens. It was suggested by the authors that the approach could potentially be generalized to other disease states and immunological phenotypes. A cluster of highly shared sequence variants was judged likely to represent a technical artifact of the sequencing pipeline. Only TCR beta chains were sequenced in this cohort, and the absence of alpha or paired-chain data limited detectable features. In an earlier analysis of some 540 of the donors, most TCR beta V segments appeared in productive rearrangements about 87% or about 30% of the time, broadly matching IMGT annotations. A later analysis found that HLA-associated TCR beta chains were more clonally expanded and had lower generation probabilities than equally common non-associated chains. Because counts were too low, roughly 18 rarely observed V segments, including chromosome 9 orphons, were left out of the earlier analysis of approximately 580 of the donors. A further reported finding was that TCR beta sequences accurately predicted the HLA-A and HLA-B alleles for most subjects in the first cohort. Compared with the roughly 700-donor mean, donors in an Asian-associated ancestry cluster had fewer N-insertions in productive TCRs, according to a later genetic analysis. Some IMGT-functional V segments, including TRBV6-2 and TRBV6-3, could not be told apart with the 87-base-pair reads, so those segments were excluded. According to a later analysis, most CMV-associated TCR beta chains appeared to be HLA-restricted, and the HLA associations seemed to be driven largely by CMV exposure. In the study, 150 to 200 TCR beta chains were listed as associated with cytomegalovirus.

Library creation used the immunoSEQ multiplex PCR assay. The multiplex PCR relied on a mix of 60 forward primers for TCR Vbeta segments and 13 reverse primers for TCR Jbeta segments. The CDR3 region of rearranged TCR beta genes was amplified from genomic DNA with a multiplex PCR assay. The amplified TCR beta libraries were sequenced on the Illumina HiSeq System as 87-base-pair reads. On the study's bioinformatics: Across the 640 or so repertoires, a later analysis counted tens of millions of unique TCR beta chains, some 11 million of which were shared by at least two donors. Raw reads were error-corrected and collapsed into unique sequences with a nearest-neighbor algorithm that merged closely related sequences to remove PCR and sequencing errors. Alignment of CDR3 sequences to IMGT reference sequences was used to assign V, D and J gene segments. For a sequence to be retained, at least a six-nucleotide match to both a V gene segment and a J gene segment was required. A rearrangement was called productive if the CDR3 had no stop codons and remained in frame with V and J, and every other rearrangement was called non-productive. CDR3 was defined according to IMGT convention as the region running from the second conserved V-encoded cysteine to the conserved J-encoded phenylalanine. Sequences without an unambiguous match to a single V gene segment were excluded from the earlier analysis of several hundred of the donors. An earlier analysis of a few hundred of the donors called V segments functional above 56.7% productive rearrangements and segregating when the between-donor standard deviation exceeded 5%. A statistical classification framework was developed to diagnose cytomegalovirus status using the catalog of TCR beta chain sequences. In a later analysis, TCR nucleotide sequences were compared against IMGT/GENE-DB human TR gene sequences so that V and J genes could be assigned. A later analysis assigned CDR3 sequences and most-parsimonious VDJ recombination scenarios with the TCRdist pipeline. In a later analysis, every TCR beta chain was defined by the combination of its CDR3 amino acid sequence and its V-gene family, and reads without a unique V-gene family were dropped. To address suspected cross-contamination and a sequencing artifact, a later analysis removed 450 to 700 highly shared, low-generation-probability nucleotide sequences. In a later analysis, a clonal expansion index for each public chain was calculated from normalized within-repertoire ranks of inferred template counts. In a later analysis, generation probabilities were computed using a VDJ recombination model fitted to out-of-frame rearrangements, and the results were checked against IGoR. Hypergeometric tests were used in a later analysis to score TCR-TCR, TCR-HLA and TCR-CMV co-occurrence, with a repertoire-size bias correction applied to the TCR pairs. In a later analysis, false discovery rates were estimated by permuting HLA or CMV assignments 20 times. In a later analysis, co-occurring TCRs were grouped using DBSCAN, with TCRdist sequence similarity added in when clustering inside HLA-allele-positive subsets. For co-occurrence clustering, repertoires with fewer than 30,000 or more than 120,000 public chains were excluded, along with several repertoires with anomalous nucleotide sharing. As stored in TCRdb, this immuneACCESS dataset retains in-frame rearrangements with V and J assigned. A fraction of the clones does not appear; measured against another copy, unresolved V genes explain less than half of the discrepancy, and the remainder lacks a known reason. V and J calls and clone size are given by that table; D and trimming were obtained from the DNA. The sample table shows about 180,000 clones, and approximately 80% are seen once. The top ten clonotypes cover around 1.2% of the sample.

Taken from cysteine to phenylalanine, the CDR3 has 17 residues. Left in the record is the CDR3 DNA by itself, 51 bases read in frame from the first base. As concerns this clone: It has no known antigen specificity. Per-nucleotide qualities are absent, and no much larger clonotype sits a single base away.

The V and J genes are TRBV21-1 and TRBJ2-6; the table names TRBD1, a call not compared with the DNA. TRBV21-1 is reported as a pseudogene. The origin of this receptor is a girl aged 2 to 9 in good health and CMV-seropositive. What was sequenced was PBMCs. CDR3 protein: CASSKAGHSSGANVLTF. The nucleotides read TGTGCCAGCAGCAAAGCGGGACACTCTTCTGGGGCCAACGTCCTGACTTTC.